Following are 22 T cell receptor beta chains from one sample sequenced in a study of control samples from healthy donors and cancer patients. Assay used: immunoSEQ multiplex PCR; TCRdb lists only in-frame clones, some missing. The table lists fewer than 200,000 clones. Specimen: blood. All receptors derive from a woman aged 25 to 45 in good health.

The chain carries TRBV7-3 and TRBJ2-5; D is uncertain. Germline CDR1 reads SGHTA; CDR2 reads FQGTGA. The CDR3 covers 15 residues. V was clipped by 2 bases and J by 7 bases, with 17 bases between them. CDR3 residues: CASSLGVGRQATQYF. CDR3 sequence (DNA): TGTGCCAGCAGCTTAGGCGTGGGAAGGCAGGCGACCCAGTACTTC.

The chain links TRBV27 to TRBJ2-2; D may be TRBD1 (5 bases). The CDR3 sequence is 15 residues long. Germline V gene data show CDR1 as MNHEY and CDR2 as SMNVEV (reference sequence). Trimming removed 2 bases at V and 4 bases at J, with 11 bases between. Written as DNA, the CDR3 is TGTGCCAGCAGTTTAAAGGGGCGCGGCACCGGGGAGCTGTTTTTT. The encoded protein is CASSLKGRGTGELFF.

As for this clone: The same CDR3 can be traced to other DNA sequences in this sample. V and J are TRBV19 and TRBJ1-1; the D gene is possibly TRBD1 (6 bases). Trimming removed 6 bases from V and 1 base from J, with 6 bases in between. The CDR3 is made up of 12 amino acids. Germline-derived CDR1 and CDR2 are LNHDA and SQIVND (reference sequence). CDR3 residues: CASRTGNTEAFF. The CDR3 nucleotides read TGTGCCAGTAGGACAGGGAACACTGAAGCTTTCTTT.

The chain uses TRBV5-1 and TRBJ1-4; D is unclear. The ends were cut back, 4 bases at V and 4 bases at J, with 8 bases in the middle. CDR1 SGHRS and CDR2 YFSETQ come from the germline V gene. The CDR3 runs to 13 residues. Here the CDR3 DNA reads TGCGCCAGCAGCCCAGCTCGTAATGAAAAACTGTTTTTT. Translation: CASSPARNEKLFF.

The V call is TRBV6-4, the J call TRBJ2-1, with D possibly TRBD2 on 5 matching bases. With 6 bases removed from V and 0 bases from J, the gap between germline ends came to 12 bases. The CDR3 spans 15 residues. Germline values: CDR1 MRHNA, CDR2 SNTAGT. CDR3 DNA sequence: TGTGCCAGCAGACCCCGGGATAGCTCCTACAATGAGCAGTTCTTC. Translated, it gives CASRPRDSSYNEQFF.

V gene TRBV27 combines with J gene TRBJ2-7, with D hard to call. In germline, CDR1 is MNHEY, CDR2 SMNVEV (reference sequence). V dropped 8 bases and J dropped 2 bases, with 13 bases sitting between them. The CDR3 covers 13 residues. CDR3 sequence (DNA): TGTGCCAGCGACGAAGGGTTGACCTACGAGCAGTACTTC. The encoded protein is CASDEGLTYEQYF.

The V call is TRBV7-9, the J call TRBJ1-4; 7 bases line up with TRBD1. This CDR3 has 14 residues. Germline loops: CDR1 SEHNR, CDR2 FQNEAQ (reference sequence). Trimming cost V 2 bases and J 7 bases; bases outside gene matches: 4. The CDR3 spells CASSLKGAGEKLFF. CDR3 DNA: TGTGCCAGCAGCTTAAAGGGGGCGGGTGAAAAACTGTTTTTT.

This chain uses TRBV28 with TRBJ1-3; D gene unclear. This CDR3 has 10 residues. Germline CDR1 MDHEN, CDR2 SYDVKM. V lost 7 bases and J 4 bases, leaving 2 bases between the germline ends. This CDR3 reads CASIGNTIYF. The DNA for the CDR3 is TGTGCCAGCATCGGAAACACCATATATTTT.

The CDR3 DNA sequence: TGTGCCAGCAGCGTGAACTACAGGGATGTGTACTTC. It translates to CASSVNYRDVYF. The chain couples TRBV7-8 to TRBJ2-7, with D possibly matching TRBD1 (6 bases). Per germline, CDR1 SGHVS and CDR2 FQNEAQ. Trimming removed 5 bases from V and 12 bases from J, with 17 bases in between. The length of the CDR3 is 12 residues.

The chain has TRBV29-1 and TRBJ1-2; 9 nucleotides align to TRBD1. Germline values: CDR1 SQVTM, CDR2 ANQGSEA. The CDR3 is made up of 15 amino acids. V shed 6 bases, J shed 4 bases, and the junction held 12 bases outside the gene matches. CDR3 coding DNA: TGCAGCGTAGCAAAGAGCGGGACAGGGAGCTATGGCTACACCTTC. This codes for CSVAKSGTGSYGYTF.

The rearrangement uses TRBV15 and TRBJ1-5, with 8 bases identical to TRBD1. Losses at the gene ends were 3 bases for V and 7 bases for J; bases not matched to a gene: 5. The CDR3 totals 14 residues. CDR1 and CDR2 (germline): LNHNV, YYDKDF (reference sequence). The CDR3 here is CATSRDREAQPQHF. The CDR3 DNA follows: TGTGCCACCAGCAGGGACAGGGAAGCGCAGCCCCAGCATTTT.

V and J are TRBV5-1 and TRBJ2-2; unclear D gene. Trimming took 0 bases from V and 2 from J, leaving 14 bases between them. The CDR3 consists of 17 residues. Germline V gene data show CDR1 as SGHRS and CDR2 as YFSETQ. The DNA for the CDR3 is TGCGCCAGCAGCTTGGTCCTTCTGGTGGTCAACACCGGGGAGCTGTTTTTT. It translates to CASSLVLLVVNTGELFF.

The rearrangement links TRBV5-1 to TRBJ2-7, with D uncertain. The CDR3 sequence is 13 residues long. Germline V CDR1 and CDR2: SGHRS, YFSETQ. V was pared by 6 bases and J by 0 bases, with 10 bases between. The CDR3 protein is CASNWVGSYEQYF. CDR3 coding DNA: TGCGCCAGCAACTGGGTTGGCTCCTACGAGCAGTACTTC.

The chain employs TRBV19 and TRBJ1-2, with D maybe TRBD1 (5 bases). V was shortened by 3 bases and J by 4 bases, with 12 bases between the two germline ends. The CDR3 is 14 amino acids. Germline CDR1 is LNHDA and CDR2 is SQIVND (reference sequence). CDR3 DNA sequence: TGTGCCAGTAGTATCCGCGACAGCTCCTATGGCTACACCTTC. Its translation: CASSIRDSSYGYTF.

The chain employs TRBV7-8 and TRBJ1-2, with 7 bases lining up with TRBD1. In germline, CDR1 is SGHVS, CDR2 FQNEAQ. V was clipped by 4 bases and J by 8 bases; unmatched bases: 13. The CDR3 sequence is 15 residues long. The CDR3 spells CASSWLQGGLRGYTF. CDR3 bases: TGTGCCAGCAGCTGGCTCCAGGGGGGGCTTCGAGGCTACACCTTC.

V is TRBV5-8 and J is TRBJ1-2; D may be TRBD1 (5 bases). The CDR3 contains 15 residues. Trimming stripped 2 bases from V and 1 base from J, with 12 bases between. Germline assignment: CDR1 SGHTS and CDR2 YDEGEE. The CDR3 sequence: CASSFTGGVNYGYTF. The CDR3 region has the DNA TGTGCCAGCAGCTTCACAGGAGGTGTTAACTATGGCTACACCTTC.

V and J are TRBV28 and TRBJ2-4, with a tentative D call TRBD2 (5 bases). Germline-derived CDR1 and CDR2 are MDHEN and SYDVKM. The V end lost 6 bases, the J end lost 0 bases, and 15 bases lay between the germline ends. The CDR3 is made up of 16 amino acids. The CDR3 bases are TGTGCCAGCAGCCCCGACGGGATCATAGCCAAAAACATTCAGTACTTC. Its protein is CASSPDGIIAKNIQYF.

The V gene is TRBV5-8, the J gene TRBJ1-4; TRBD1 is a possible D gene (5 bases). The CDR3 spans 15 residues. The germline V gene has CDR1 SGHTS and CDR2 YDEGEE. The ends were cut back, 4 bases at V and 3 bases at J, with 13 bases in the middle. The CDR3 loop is CASSTGRVSNEKLFF. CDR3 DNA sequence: TGTGCCAGCAGCACGGGACGGGTTTCTAATGAAAAACTGTTTTTT.

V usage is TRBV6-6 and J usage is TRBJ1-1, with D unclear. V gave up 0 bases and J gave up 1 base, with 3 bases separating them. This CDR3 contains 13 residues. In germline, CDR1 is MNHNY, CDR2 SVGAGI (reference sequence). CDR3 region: CASSYSTNTEAFF. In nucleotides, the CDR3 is TGTGCCAGCAGTTACTCGACGAACACTGAAGCTTTCTTT.

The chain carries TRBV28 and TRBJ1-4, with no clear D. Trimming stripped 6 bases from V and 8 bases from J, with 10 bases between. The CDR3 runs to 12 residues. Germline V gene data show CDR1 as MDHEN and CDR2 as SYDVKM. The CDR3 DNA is TGTGCCAGCAGCGTTAGGTTAGAAAAACTGTTTTTT. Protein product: CASSVRLEKLFF.

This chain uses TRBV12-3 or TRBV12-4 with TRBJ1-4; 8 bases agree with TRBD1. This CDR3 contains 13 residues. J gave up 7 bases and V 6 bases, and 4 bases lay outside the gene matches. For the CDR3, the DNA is TGTGCCAGCAGAAGCAGGGGGCTTGAAAAACTGTTTTTT. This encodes CASRSRGLEKLFF.

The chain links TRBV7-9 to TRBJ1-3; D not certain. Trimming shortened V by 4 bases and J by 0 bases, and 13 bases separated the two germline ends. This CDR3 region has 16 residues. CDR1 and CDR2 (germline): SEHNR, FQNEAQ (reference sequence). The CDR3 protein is CASSSRLQSSGNTIYF. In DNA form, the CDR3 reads TGTGCCAGCAGCTCCCGACTTCAGAGCTCTGGAAACACCATATATTTT.